The 13 T cell receptor beta chains below all came from one sample that was sequenced in a study of beta chain features in type 1 diabetes. All of the isolated RNA was reverse transcribed, so expressed TCRB transcripts were sequenced. Only in-frame clones appear in the TCRdb table, and some are missing; sequencing was by immunoSEQ multiplex PCR. The data contain some 330,000 clones, approximately 10% of them seen just once; the ten biggest clones take up 0.015%. Material for sequencing was naive CD4+ T cells from blood. Every receptor here comes from a woman between 25 and 40 years old in good health.

The genes are TRBV5-1 and TRBJ1-1; D ambiguous. Germline CDR1 SGHRS, CDR2 YFSETQ. The CDR3 runs 13 residues. The V end lost 6 bases, the J end lost 5 bases, and 14 bases lay between the germline ends. The DNA of the CDR3 is TGCGCCAGCAAGGATGGGGAGAGGACTGAAGCTTTCTTT. Protein: CASKDGERTEAFF.

This clone was detected only a few times. The genes are TRBV6-5 and TRBJ1-5; D call uncertain. The CDR3 is made up of 13 amino acids. V shed 6 bases and J shed 7 bases, with 13 bases lying between them. Per germline, CDR1 MNHEY and CDR2 SVGAGI. This chain's CDR3 is CASSPVLKQPQHF. The CDR3 nucleotides read TGTGCCAGCAGCCCGGTTCTGAAGCAGCCCCAGCATTTT.

This clone was seen more than once but under ten times. The V and J genes are TRBV2 and TRBJ1-4; D is unresolved. This CDR3 has 13 amino acids. Looked up from germline, CDR1 is SNHLY and CDR2 is FYNNEI. V gave up 5 bases and J gave up 0 bases, with 4 bases separating them. The CDR3 region has the DNA TGTGCCAGCAGTCGAGCAACTAATGAAAAACTGTTTTTT. Encoded protein: CASSRATNEKLFF.

The chain couples TRBV7-2 to TRBJ2-3; D ambiguous. V was clipped by 1 base and J by 4 bases, with 6 bases between them. This CDR3 is 13 amino acids long. Germline V CDR1 and CDR2: SGHTA, FQGNSA. Here the CDR3 DNA reads TGTGCCAGCAGCTTAGTCTTCTCAGATACGCAGTATTTT. Translating gives CASSLVFSDTQYF.

The V and J genes are TRBV25-1 and TRBJ2-3; TRBD1 matches 7 bases. In germline, CDR1 is MGHDK, CDR2 SYGVNS. Losses at the gene ends were 1 base for V and 14 bases for J; bases not matched to a gene: 9. CDR3 length: 13 amino acids. CDR3 residues: CASSEFIQGDMYF. CDR3 nucleotide sequence: TGTGCCAGCAGTGAATTCATTCAGGGGGACATGTATTTT. Together with reference TRBV25-1 and TRBJ2-3, the CDR3 gives the full variable domain: EADIYQTPRYLVIGTGKKITLECSQTMGHDKMYWYQQDPGMELHLIHYSYGVNSTEKGDLSSESTVSRIRTEHFPLTLESARPSHTSQYLCASSEFIQGDMYFGPGTRLTVL.

The V and J genes are TRBV4-1 and TRBJ2-1; 8 bases are a match to TRBD1. V lost 1 base, J lost 2 bases, and 4 bases stayed unmatched. CDR1 and CDR2 from the germline V gene are MGHRA and YSYEKL. CDR3 length: 16 amino acids. The DNA for the CDR3 is TGCGCCAGCAGCCAAGTTGACAGGGGACCCTACAATGAGCAGTTCTTC. It translates to CASSQVDRGPYNEQFF.

This chain uses TRBV29-1 with TRBJ2-7; no definite D call. V lost 4 bases, J lost 7 bases, and 11 bases lay in between. CDR1 is SQVTM, CDR2 ANQGSEA, per germline. The length of the CDR3 is 11 residues. As DNA, the CDR3 is TGCAGCGTTGCTATCGTATTTGAGCAGTACTTC. Its protein product is CSVAIVFEQYF.

This clone was seen only a few times. The CDR3 region has the DNA TGTGCCAGCAGTGAACGTCAGGGTCCTTGGGAGACCCAGTACTTC. It translates to CASSERQGPWETQYF. The gene calls are TRBV6-1 and TRBJ2-5; tentatively, D is TRBD1 (5 bases). CDR1 is MNHNS, CDR2 SASEGT, per germline. The CDR3 is 15 residues long. Trimming took 2 bases from V and 5 from J, leaving 15 bases between them.

The V gene is TRBV4-3, the J gene TRBJ1-2, with D maybe TRBD1 (5 bases). The CDR3 totals 16 residues. The germline V gene encodes CDR1 LGHNA and CDR2 YSLEER. Trimming took off 1 base at V and 2 bases at J, with 14 bases between the two ends. CDR3 sequence reads: CASSQALGGVNYGYTF. CDR3 bases: TGCGCCAGCAGCCAAGCCCTCGGGGGGGTGAACTATGGCTACACCTTC.

This clone showed up just a few times. V gene TRBV6-1 combines with J gene TRBJ1-5; possible D gene TRBD1, 6 bases. The CDR3 sequence is 15 residues long. The ends were cut back, 2 bases at V and 7 bases at J, with 15 bases in the middle. From germline, CDR1 is MNHNS and CDR2 SASEGT. CDR3 sequence reads: CASSELQQGRQPQHF. The CDR3 DNA is TGTGCCAGCAGTGAACTCCAACAGGGTAGACAGCCCCAGCATTTT.

This rearrangement joins TRBV25-1 to TRBJ1-2; the match to TRBD1 covers 10 bases. This CDR3 is 14 amino acids long. The J segment lost 7 bases and the V segment lost 4 bases, leaving 6 bases of the junction unmatched. CDR1 is MGHDK and CDR2 is SYGVNS in the germline V gene. The CDR3 is CASSATGQGGGYTF. In DNA, the CDR3 is TGTGCCAGCAGTGCTACCGGACAGGGGGGTGGCTACACCTTC.

This clone has only a few counts. The CDR3 DNA sequence: TGTGCCAGCTCACGACCGGGACAGTTGAACACTGAAGCTTTCTTT. Translation: CASSRPGQLNTEAFF. J is TRBJ1-1 and V is TRBV18, with 7 bases identical to TRBD1. This CDR3 has 15 residues. J lost 0 bases, V lost 4 bases, and 5 bases had no gene match. Per the germline V gene, CDR1 is KGHSH and CDR2 is LQKENI.

In this sample, this clone turned up a few times. The CDR3, as DNA: TGTGCCAGTAGGGACCGACAGGGTCCCGGGGAGCTGTTTTTT. Translated: CASRDRQGPGELFF. The V call is TRBV19, the J call TRBJ2-2, with TRBD1 matching over 7 bases. Per germline, CDR1 LNHDA and CDR2 SQIVND (reference sequence). The CDR3 is made up of 14 amino acids. Trimming at V came to 6 bases and at J to 6 bases, leaving 7 bases not matched to a gene.